A single sample gave rise to the 24 T cell receptor beta chains below, sequenced in a study of radiation and T cells in renal cell carcinoma. Generated by immunoSEQ multiplex PCR, the TCRdb table keeps only in-frame clones and is missing some. The table shows 94,000 or so clones, with 82% occurring only once. Time point indicated: baseline pretreatment blood. Treatment here: 15 Gy SBRT to primary tumor, nephrectomy 4 weeks later. This specimen consisted of blood, obtained from a patient whose treatment included radiotherapy and nephrectomy. These receptors came from a man aged 55 to 69 with renal cell carcinoma.

CDR3 DNA sequence: TGTGCCACCAGCAGAGATCTCAGGGTGAGAGGCTACACCTTC. Translated, it gives CATSRDLRVRGYTF. The chain links TRBV15 to TRBJ1-2; tentatively, D is TRBD1 (5 bases). The CDR3 runs to 14 residues. CDR1 is LNHNV, CDR2 YYDKDF, per germline (reference sequence). Trimming shortened V by 0 bases and J by 8 bases, and 13 bases separated the two germline ends.

This clone was found once. This chain links TRBV5-6 with TRBJ2-5; 7 positions agree with TRBD1. Trimming cost V 4 bases and J 2 bases; bases outside gene matches: 5. Looked up from germline, CDR1 is SGHDT and CDR2 is YYEEEE. The CDR3 has 14 residues. The CDR3 nucleotides read TGTGCCAGCAGCACCGGACAGGAGCAAGAGACCCAGTACTTC. Its translation is CASSTGQEQETQYF. The entire variable domain, with the rest obtained from reference TRBV5-6 and TRBJ2-5, is as follows: DAGVTQSPTHLIKTRGQQVTLRCSPKSGHDTVSWYQQALGQGPQFIFQYYEEEERQRGNFPDRFSGHQFPNYSSELNVNALLLGDSALYLCASSTGQEQETQYFGPGTRLLVL.

The rearrangement links TRBV7-8 to TRBJ2-5, with 10 nucleotides matching TRBD2. Trimming took 2 bases from V and 6 from J; bases not matched to a gene: 9. CDR1 and CDR2 (germline): SGHVS, FQNEAQ. This CDR3 is 16 amino acids long. CDR3 in DNA: TGTGCCAGCAGCTTATACGCTAGCGGGAGAGAAAAGACCCAGTACTTC. Translating gives CASSLYASGREKTQYF.

This clone was seen only once. The rearrangement joins TRBV6-5 to TRBJ2-7; a weak D match, TRBD1 (6 bases). Per the germline V gene, CDR1 is MNHEY and CDR2 is SVGAGI. CDR3 length: 12 residues. Trimming left V 0 bases short and J 6 bases short, with 6 bases between. The CDR3 nucleotides are TGTGCCAGCAGTTACTCAGGGGGCGAGCAGTACTTC. Protein sequence: CASSYSGGEQYF.

The V call is TRBV19, the J call TRBJ2-1, with D perhaps matching TRBD1 or TRBD2 (5 bases each). CDR1 LNHDA and CDR2 SQIVND come from the germline V gene (reference sequence). CDR3 length equals 14 residues. V was cut by 5 bases and J by 9 bases, with 17 bases left in between. The CDR3 is CASSPGPNSGEQFF. The CDR3 DNA is TGTGCCAGTAGTCCGGGACCCAACTCGGGTGAGCAGTTCTTC.

This chain links TRBV7-2 with TRBJ2-1; 8 nucleotides align to TRBD1. Germline assignment: CDR1 SGHTA and CDR2 FQGNSA. Trimming at V came to 8 bases and at J to 13 bases, leaving 7 bases not matched to a gene. CDR3 length equals 11 residues. In nucleotides, the CDR3 is TGTGCCAGCGGGGGGACAGGAGAACAGTTCTTC. It yields the protein CASGGTGEQFF.

V and J are TRBV10-2 and TRBJ2-7; TRBD2 matches at 9 bases. Per the germline V gene, CDR1 is WSHSY and CDR2 is SAAADI. V gave up 3 bases and J gave up 3 bases; unmatched junction bases: 9. CDR3 length: 16 residues. CDR3 nucleotides: TGCGCCAGCAGTGATGTTTCGACTAGCGGTAACTACGAGCAGTACTTC. This gives the protein CASSDVSTSGNYEQYF.

The rearrangement uses TRBV2 and TRBJ2-2; 8 nucleotides agree with TRBD1. V trimming: 1 base; J trimming: 5 bases; junction bases outside the gene matches: 3. Germline V gene data show CDR1 as SNHLY and CDR2 as FYNNEI. The CDR3 extends over 15 amino acids. The CDR3 DNA follows: TGTGCCAGCAGTGAAGGGACAGGGTGGACCGGGGAGCTGTTTTTT. Its translation is CASSEGTGWTGELFF.

The rearrangement links TRBV7-9 to TRBJ1-3, with D maybe TRBD1 (6 bases). V was trimmed by 5 bases and J by 2 bases, leaving 13 bases between them. Germline CDR1 is SEHNR and CDR2 is FQNEAQ (reference sequence). There are 15 residues in the CDR3. The CDR3 bases are TGTGCCAGCAGCCTCCCAGGGGCGACTGGAAACACCATATATTTT. Translation gives CASSLPGATGNTIYF. Looking up the rest from reference TRBV7-9 and TRBJ1-3 gives the full variable domain: DTGVSQNPRHKITKRGQNVTFRCDPISEHNRLYWYRQTLGQGPEFLTYFQNEAQLEKSRLLSDRFSAERPKGSFSTLEIQRTEQGDSAMYLCASSLPGATGNTIYFGEGSWLTVV.

This rearrangement joins TRBV5-1 to TRBJ1-1; 7 nucleotides align to TRBD1. The CDR3 spans 14 residues. Germline lookup yields CDR1 SGHRS and CDR2 YFSETQ. J gave up 1 base and V 4 bases, and 4 bases lay outside the gene matches. CDR3 region: CASSAGQWNTEAFF. Here the CDR3 DNA reads TGCGCCAGCAGCGCGGGACAGTGGAACACTGAAGCTTTCTTT.

The chain employs TRBV19 and TRBJ1-2; weak D call: TRBD1 (5 bases). The CDR3 loop spans 14 amino acids. The V end was cut by 7 bases, the J end by 4 bases, with 16 bases between. CDR1 is LNHDA and CDR2 is SQIVND in the germline V gene (reference sequence). The CDR3 sequence is CASTTGERGYGYTF. In nucleotides, the CDR3 is TGTGCCAGTACTACGGGTGAGAGGGGCTATGGCTACACCTTC.

V is TRBV10-3 and J is TRBJ2-1; 9 bases fit TRBD2. The trim removed 6 bases at V and 4 bases at J, leaving 13 bases unmatched. Per the germline V gene, CDR1 is ENHRY and CDR2 is SYGVKD. This CDR3 has 17 residues. The CDR3 region has the DNA TGTGCCATCAGCGACCCCAGAGGAGCGGGAGGTTACAATGAGCAGTTCTTC. It encodes CAISDPRGAGGYNEQFF.

The chain couples TRBV7-2 to TRBJ1-4, with TRBD1 matching over 8 bases. J gave up 3 bases and V 1 base, and 7 bases lay outside the gene matches. The germline CDR1 and CDR2 sequences are SGHTA and FQGNSA. This CDR3 spans 17 amino acids. CDR3 in DNA: TGTGCCAGCAGCTTAGATTTCCAGGGGGCCTCTAATGAAAAACTGTTTTTT. The encoded protein is CASSLDFQGASNEKLFF.

This clone turned up a few times. V and J are TRBV10-1 and TRBJ2-1; D is undetermined. The CDR3 has 13 amino acids. Trimming removed 0 bases from V and 9 bases from J, with 9 bases in between. The V gene's germline CDR1 is WNHNN and CDR2 SYGVQD (reference sequence). CDR3 in amino acids: CASSESGLGEQFF. In DNA, the CDR3 is TGCGCCAGCAGTGAGTCGGGATTAGGTGAGCAGTTCTTC.

This chain uses TRBV7-9 with TRBJ2-2; D not resolved. CDR1 and CDR2 (germline): SEHNR, FQNEAQ (reference sequence). The V end lost 1 base, the J end lost 2 bases, and 11 bases lay between the germline ends. The CDR3 loop spans 16 amino acids. The CDR3 loop is CASSLEALVNTGELFF. The CDR3 DNA reads TGTGCCAGCAGCTTAGAGGCACTCGTCAACACCGGGGAGCTGTTTTTT.

This chain links TRBV5-8 with TRBJ2-7; D call uncertain. CDR3 length equals 14 residues. Germline V gene lookup returns CDR1 SGHTS and CDR2 YDEGEE. Between the trimmed V and J ends, which lost 4 bases and 3 bases, there was a span of 14 bases. DNA for the CDR3: TGTGCCAGCAGCCTAGAACGGAACCTCTACGAGCAGTACTTC. As protein: CASSLERNLYEQYF.

This chain joins TRBV27 and TRBJ2-7; the D is unclear. V lost 5 bases and J 6 bases, leaving 14 bases between the germline ends. The CDR3 totals 13 residues. From germline, CDR1 is MNHEY and CDR2 SMNVEV (reference sequence). The CDR3 is CASSGVPTSEQYF. DNA of the CDR3: TGTGCCAGCAGTGGGGTACCGACCAGCGAGCAGTACTTC.

V and J are TRBV7-2 and TRBJ2-5; 7 bases are a match to TRBD2. This CDR3 spans 14 amino acids. The germline V gene encodes CDR1 SGHTA and CDR2 FQGNSA. Trimming removed 4 bases from V and 5 bases from J; junction bases left unmatched: 7. CDR3: CASSSPRRGETQYF. Written as DNA, the CDR3 is TGTGCCAGCAGCTCCCCGAGGCGGGGGGAGACCCAGTACTTC.

This clone was seen a single time. The rearrangement joins TRBV11-2 to TRBJ2-7; 7 bases match TRBD1. The CDR3 consists of 16 residues. Per germline, CDR1 SGHAT and CDR2 FQNNGV. The V gene end was trimmed by 5 bases and the J gene end by 5 bases; junction bases not matched to a gene: 15. The CDR3 DNA follows: TGTGCCAGCAGCCACTATCCGACAGGGTCTTATGACGAGCAGTACTTC. This sequence encodes CASSHYPTGSYDEQYF.

This clone appeared a single time. The chain joins TRBV18 to TRBJ2-1, with 10 positions matching TRBD2. With V trimmed by 1 base and J by 9 bases, 6 bases remained unmatched. Germline CDR1 KGHSH, CDR2 LQKENI. The CDR3 is 15 residues long. CDR3 nucleotide sequence: TGTGCCAGCTCACCACTAGCGGGAGGTTTGGGTGAGCAGTTCTTC. Residues: CASSPLAGGLGEQFF.

The rearrangement uses TRBV6-5 and TRBJ1-5; D ambiguous. Germline V gene sequence: CDR1 MNHEY, CDR2 SVGAGI. Trimming cost V 0 bases and J 7 bases, with 7 bases left between them. CDR3 size: 13 residues. CDR3 protein: CASSYSAWQPQHF. The DNA of the CDR3 is TGTGCCAGCAGTTACTCCGCGTGGCAGCCCCAGCATTTT.

This clone has more than one count but fewer than ten. CDR3 loop: CASSQTGNNEQFF. CDR3 coding DNA: TGCGCCAGCAGCCAAACCGGAAACAATGAGCAGTTCTTC. The J gene is TRBJ2-1, the V gene TRBV4-1; D ambiguous. The CDR3 has 13 residues. V lost 2 bases and J lost 5, with 7 bases in between. Germline V gives CDR1 MGHRA, CDR2 YSYEKL.

The J gene is TRBJ2-7, the V gene TRBV6-6; D unclear. The germline CDR1 and CDR2 sequences are MNHNY and SVGAGI (reference sequence). The CDR3 covers 11 residues. V was clipped by 2 bases and J by 4 bases, with 3 bases between them. CDR3 region: CASSYRYEQYF. Here the CDR3 DNA reads TGTGCCAGCAGTTACCGGTACGAGCAGTACTTC.

V is TRBV29-1 and J is TRBJ2-7, with D maybe TRBD2 (6 bases). Germline CDR1 and CDR2: SQVTM and ANQGSEA. With 4 bases removed from V and 7 bases from J, the gap between germline ends came to 17 bases. CDR3 length equals 13 residues. The DNA of the CDR3 is TGCAGCGTTGTTTCCTCACTGGGGAGGGAGCAGTACTTC. Translated, it gives CSVVSSLGREQYF.